This is a list of T cell receptor beta chains from one sample in a study of metastatic and nonmetastatic thyroid tumors. TCRdb redid the clone calls on the PCR reads using MiXCR. The data hold fewer than 35,000 clones, with roughly 19% observed a single time. Source material: blood. Receptor source: a male donor with papillary thyroid cancer or a benign thyroid nodule (not recorded which). Some clones in this sample may be carry-over from other donors' samples. The conserved cysteine and the conserved F or W are not part of the CDR3 here.

>TRBV6-4|11|TRBJ1-1
ASRRATNTEAF
>TRBV6-1|13|TRBJ2-7
ASSERGAGSYEQY
>TRBV6-1|10|TRBJ2-7
ASKAGQEKQY
>TRBV10-3|11|TRBJ2-7
DIRTPVVDEQY
>TRBV3-1|12|TRBJ2-7
ASSYLTSGSEQY
>TRBV6-1|12|TRBJ2-3
ASSERGPNYEQY
>TRBV6-4|11|TRBJ2-3
SSSGRDTDTQY
>TRBV11-1|14|TRBJ1-2
ASSLAFRESTEGYT
>TRBV20-1|15|TRBJ2-7
SATGTEAWGPSYEQY
>TRBV5-1|13|TRBJ2-1
ASSSGRQGHNEQF
>TRBV6-1|12|TRBJ1-2
ASSEGQGAYGYT
>TRBV5-1|12|TRBJ2-3
ASSRGGATDTQY
>TRBV6-8|14|TRBJ2-1
ASSYFLGKDHVEQF
>TRBV6-5|14|TRBJ2-1
ASSYSTGLPYNEQF
>TRBV20-1|10|TRBJ1-2
SATQGQTDYT
>TRBV7-7|12|TRBJ2-2
ASSLDLSTGELF
>TRBV20-1|12|TRBJ2-7
SVIGQGSSYEQY
>TRBV4-3|12|TRBJ1-2
ASSQEFPGSGYT
>TRBV7-9|12|TRBJ2-1
ASSLWAGHNEQF
>TRBV7-9|13|TRBJ2-7
ASISGRGKTYEQY
>TRBV11-1|14|TRBJ2-3
ASSPRAGATIDTQY
>TRBV20-1|14|TRBJ1-2
SAMRVPPLLPYGYT
>TRBV12-3/TRBV12-4|14|TRBJ1-5
ASSDEGRSSNQPQH
>TRBV28|13|TRBJ1-3
ASSLVGTGRNTIY
>TRBV20-1|13|TRBJ2-7
SAGTWTSGSYEQY
>TRBV7-8|13|TRBJ1-5
ASSHAGTANQPQH
>TRBV6-1|11|TRBJ1-6
ASTVGEGSPLH